A selection of T cell receptor beta chains follows, all from one sample in a study of CD8+CD57+ T cells in acquired aplastic anemia. A single record per CDR3 protein comes from TCRdb applying MiXCR to the reads. This sample has 200,000 to 250,000 distinct CDR3 sequences; 30% to 40% occur once, and the top ten carry around 1.1%. Sequencing used sorted CD4+, CD8+, or CD8+CD57+ T cells (not recorded which) from PBMCs. Receptor source: a human donor in good health, serving as a control. The CDR3 runs from the conserved cysteine through the conserved F or W. The D gene is left open where the match is weak. Clone size is not always given. Where it is, it says once, few, many or a class for expanded clones.

v_gene,d_gene,j_gene,abundance,CDR3aa,CDR3nt
TRBV19,.,TRBJ1-6,many,CASSIDSYNSPLHF,TGTGCCAGTAGTATTGACAGCTATAATTCACCCCTCCACTTT
TRBV20-1,.,TRBJ1-1,many,CSAGDTTEAFF,TGCAGTGCTGGGGATACTACTGAAGCTTTCTTT
TRBV3-1,.,TRBJ2-7,.,CASSQVGTQECYEQYF,TGTGCCAGCAGCCAAGTTGGGACACAAGAATGCTACGAGCAGTACTTC
TRBV5-1,.,TRBJ2-3,.,CASSLEPAGTGTDTQYF,TGCGCCAGCAGCTTGGAACCAGCGGGGACAGGCACAGATACGCAGTATTTT
TRBV7-9,.,TRBJ1-3,.,CASSTSILSGNTIYF,TGTGCCAGCAGCACCTCGATACTCTCTGGAAACACCATATATTTT
TRBV24-1,TRBD1,TRBJ1-2,.,CATSDKSGKGADGYTF,TGTGCCACCAGTGACAAAAGCGGGAAGGGGGCTGATGGCTACACCTTC
TRBV10-3,TRBD1,TRBJ1-4,.,CASNEGQGGFEKLFF,TGTGCCAGCAACGAGGGACAGGGCGGATTTGAAAAACTGTTTTTT
TRBV7-3,.,TRBJ2-1,many,CASSLTQGWYNEQFF,TGTGCCAGCAGCTTAACCCAGGGGTGGTACAATGAGCAGTTCTTC
TRBV2,TRBD1,TRBJ1-1,many,CASSGTDWGRGTEAFF,TGTGCCAGCAGTGGGACGGACTGGGGCAGGGGGACTGAAGCTTTCTTT
TRBV2,TRBD1,TRBJ1-6,.,CASGTGNSPLHF,TGTGCCAGCGGGACAGGGAATTCACCCCTCCACTTT
TRBV20-1,TRBD1,TRBJ2-7,many,CSASRGLLTYEQYF,TGCAGTGCTAGTAGGGGGCTGTTGACCTACGAGCAGTACTTC
TRBV2,.,TRBJ1-2,.,CASSEGGVSGYTF,TGTGCCAGCAGTGAAGGCGGGGTGAGTGGCTACACCTTC
TRBV18,.,TRBJ1-6,.,CASSPGADNSPLHF,TGTGCCAGCTCACCAGGGGCCGATAATTCACCCCTCCACTTT
TRBV12-3/TRBV12-4,TRBD2,TRBJ2-1,many,CASTPGTSGYNEQFF,TGTGCCAGCACTCCCGGGACTAGCGGTTACAATGAGCAGTTCTTC
TRBV4-1,.,TRBJ1-4,.,CASSSPRTATNEKLFF,TGCGCCAGCAGCTCGCCTAGGACAGCAACTAATGAAAAACTGTTTTTT
TRBV7-2,.,TRBJ2-4,many,CASSQGDIQYF,TGTGCCAGCAGCCAAGGGGACATTCAGTACTTC
TRBV2,.,TRBJ2-3,few,CASSPGTGLGDTQYF,TGTGCCAGCAGCCCCGGGACTGGACTTGGAGATACGCAGTATTTT
TRBV5-1,.,TRBJ2-2,.,CASSFPGVNTGELFF,TGCGCCAGCAGCTTTCCGGGAGTGAACACCGGGGAGCTGTTTTTT
TRBV29-1,.,TRBJ2-7,.,CSVQVPRNEQYF,TGCAGCGTTCAGGTACCCCGCAACGAGCAGTACTTC
TRBV11-2,TRBD1,TRBJ2-7,.,CASSKGTESYEQYF,TGTGCCAGCAGCAAAGGGACAGAGTCCTACGAGCAGTACTTC
TRBV29-1,.,TRBJ2-6,.,CSVRNTAGANVLTF,TGCAGCGTTCGAAACACCGCGGGGGCCAACGTCCTGACTTTC
TRBV7-9,.,TRBJ1-6,.,CASSLQTGNNSPLHF,TGTGCCAGCAGCCTTCAGACGGGAAATAATTCACCCCTCCACTTT
TRBV6-5,.,TRBJ2-3,few,CASSYLIGTGDTQYF,TGTGCCAGCAGTTACCTCATCGGGACTGGAGATACGCAGTATTTT
TRBV6-5,TRBD1,TRBJ1-4,.,CASSYRDRGRDEKLFF,TGTGCCAGCAGTTACAGGGACAGGGGGCGGGATGAAAAACTGTTTTTT
TRBV11-1,.,TRBJ2-7,many,CASSLYNSYEQYF,TGTGCCAGCAGCTTATATAACTCCTACGAGCAGTACTTC
TRBV30,.,TRBJ1-2,.,CAWALSSLVPNYGYTF,TGTGCCTGGGCCCTTTCTTCGTTAGTTCCAAACTATGGCTACACCTTC
TRBV9,TRBD2,TRBJ2-5,many,CASSVLWGTSGGRQETQYF,TGTGCCAGCAGCGTATTGTGGGGGACTAGCGGGGGTCGCCAAGAGACCCAGTACTTC
TRBV2,.,TRBJ1-6,many,CASSLNSYRDSPLHF,TGTGCCAGCAGTTTAAATAGCTACAGGGATTCACCCCTCCACTTT
TRBV11-2,.,TRBJ1-2,.,CASSSVGISNYGCTF,TGTGCCAGCAGCTCGGTTGGGATATCTAACTATGGCTGCACCTTC
TRBV14,TRBD1,TRBJ2-6,few,CASSQVTGAGANVLTF,TGTGCCAGCAGCCAAGTTACAGGGGCTGGGGCCAACGTCCTGACTTTC
TRBV2,.,TRBJ2-7,many,CASSEPPLVEQYF,TGTGCCAGCAGTGAACCCCCCCTCGTCGAGCAGTACTTC
TRBV5-8,TRBD1,TRBJ2-5,.,CASSHLGTGGQETQYF,TGTGCCAGCAGCCACCTCGGGACAGGGGGCCAAGAGACCCAGTACTTC
TRBV4-2,TRBD1,TRBJ2-1,.,CASETRQGASYNEQFF,TGTGCTAGCGAGACCCGACAGGGGGCTTCCTACAATGAGCAGTTCTTC
TRBV25-1,TRBD1,TRBJ1-2,.,CASSEDKTGGYGYTF,TGTGCCAGCAGTGAAGATAAAACAGGGGGGTATGGCTACACCTTC
TRBV12-3/TRBV12-4,.,TRBJ1-5,many,CASSSGAGQPQHF,TGTGCCAGCAGTTCGGGGGCAGGTCAGCCCCAGCATTTT
TRBV2,TRBD1,TRBJ1-5,.,CASSTPGQDYYSNQPQHF,TGTGCCAGCAGTACTCCGGGACAGGACTACTATAGCAATCAGCCCCAGCATTTT
TRBV5-4,.,TRBJ1-1,.,CASSQDWVNTEAFF,TGTGCCAGCAGCCAAGATTGGGTGAACACTGAAGCTTTCTTT
TRBV24-1,.,TRBJ2-1,.,CATSDLAYNEQFF,TGTGCCACCAGTGATTTGGCCTACAATGAGCAGTTCTTC
TRBV12-3/TRBV12-4,.,TRBJ1-1,many,CASSFRGVNTEAFF,TGTGCCAGCAGTTTTCGGGGGGTGAACACTGAAGCTTTCTTT
TRBV25-1,.,TRBJ2-3,few,CAIEAPGVISDTQYF,TGTGCCATTGAAGCCCCAGGGGTTATATCAGATACGCAGTATTTT